The rows below give T cell receptor beta chains drawn from one sample of a study of T cells in Graves' hyperthyroidism and ophthalmopathy. TCRdb reprocessed the multiplex PCR reads with MiXCR, giving one entry per CDR3 protein. The sample contains fewer than 850,000 distinct CDR3 sequences, approximately 15% of which appear only once. Material for sequencing was blood. The receptor source for this set is a man in his forties or fifties with Graves' hyperthyroidism. Both conserved end residues are part of each CDR3. Each record gives: clone size, J gene, V gene, CDR3 length, D gene, CDR3 DNA, CDR3 protein. The D gene is left open where the match is weak. Clone sizes are given selectively: once, few, many, or a class where the clone is expanded.

size: many
J: TRBJ2-2
V: TRBV30
length: 14
D: -
DNA: TGTGCCTGGAGTGTACTCGCGGGCACCGGGGAGCTGTTTTTT
CDR3: CAWSVLAGTGELFF

size: -
J: TRBJ2-2
V: TRBV10-1
length: 17
D: -
DNA: TGCGCCAGCACTGAGTCTTGGGGCGCGGGGAACACCGGGGAGCTGTTTTTT
CDR3: CASTESWGAGNTGELFF

size: -
J: TRBJ2-1
V: TRBV12-5
length: 15
D: TRBD2
DNA: TGTGCTAGTGCCCTTAGCGGGAGCTTTTACAATGAGCAGTTCTTC
CDR3: CASALSGSFYNEQFF

size: many
J: TRBJ2-3
V: TRBV6-1
length: 15
D: -
DNA: TGTGCCAGCAGTGAAGTGACCCAGTACACAGATACGCAGTATTTT
CDR3: CASSEVTQYTDTQYF

size: -
J: TRBJ2-3
V: TRBV6-2/TRBV6-3
length: 14
D: TRBD1
DNA: TGTGCCAGCAGGACGTTTACAGGGGGAGATACGCAGTATTTT
CDR3: CASRTFTGGDTQYF

size: few
J: TRBJ1-6
V: TRBV20-1
length: 16
D: TRBD1
DNA: TGCAGTGCTAGATATTATCGACAGGGGGTTAATTCACCCCTCCACTTT
CDR3: CSARYYRQGVNSPLHF

size: -
J: TRBJ2-7
V: TRBV6-1
length: 13
D: TRBD1
DNA: TGTGCCAGCAAAGCGGGACAGGGGGTCGAGCAGTACTTC
CDR3: CASKAGQGVEQYF

size: -
J: TRBJ2-1
V: TRBV7-3
length: 16
D: TRBD2
DNA: TGTGCCAGCAGCCCCACCCTGACTAGCGGGAAAAATGACCAGTGCTTC
CDR3: CASSPTLTSGKNDQCF

size: -
J: TRBJ1-3
V: TRBV20-1
length: 15
D: -
DNA: TGCAGTGCTAGAGATATAGGGGCCTCTGGAAACACCATATATTTT
CDR3: CSARDIGASGNTIYF

size: many
J: TRBJ2-7
V: TRBV12-3/TRBV12-4
length: 12
D: -
DNA: TGTGCCAGCAGCCAGCATAATTACGAGCAGTACTTC
CDR3: CASSQHNYEQYF

size: many
J: TRBJ2-1
V: TRBV12-3/TRBV12-4
length: 15
D: -
DNA: TGTGCCAGCAGTTTTGCCGGGGGCGGTTACAATGAGCAGTTCTTC
CDR3: CASSFAGGGYNEQFF

size: many
J: TRBJ1-2
V: TRBV12-3/TRBV12-4
length: 14
D: TRBD1
DNA: TGTGCCAGCAGATGGACAGGGGAGGCCTATGGCTACACCTTC
CDR3: CASRWTGEAYGYTF

size: once
J: TRBJ2-1
V: TRBV2
length: 16
D: TRBD2
DNA: TGTGCCAGCAGCGATAGCGGGAGGGGAGACTACAATGAGCAGTTCTTC
CDR3: CASSDSGRGDYNEQFF

size: few
J: TRBJ2-1
V: TRBV24-1
length: 16
D: TRBD2
DNA: TGTGCCACCAGTGATCGGACTAGCGGTCTCCATAATGAGCAGTTCTTC
CDR3: CATSDRTSGLHNEQFF

size: -
J: TRBJ2-7
V: TRBV29-1
length: 12
D: TRBD1
DNA: TGCAGCGTGTCGGGACAGGGCTACGAGCAGTACTTC
CDR3: CSVSGQGYEQYF

size: few
J: TRBJ2-1
V: TRBV7-9
length: 17
D: -
DNA: TGTGCCAGCAGCTTAGGTGTGGGAGAGGTGGCATACAATGAGCAGTTCTTC
CDR3: CASSLGVGEVAYNEQFF

size: -
J: TRBJ2-7
V: TRBV3-1
length: 15
D: -
DNA: TGTGCCAGCAGCCTCACCCCGCCAGACCCCCACGAGCAGTACTTC
CDR3: CASSLTPPDPHEQYF

size: many
J: TRBJ1-2
V: TRBV30
length: 12
D: -
DNA: TGTGCCTGGAGTATGTCAGTAGGGGGCTACACCTTC
CDR3: CAWSMSVGGYTF

size: -
J: TRBJ2-2
V: TRBV9
length: 18
D: TRBD1
DNA: TGTGCCAGCAGCCTATTCCAAAAAGGGACAGGGGGGACCGGGGAGCTGTTTTTT
CDR3: CASSLFQKGTGGTGELFF

size: -
J: TRBJ2-3
V: TRBV5-1
length: 15
D: -
DNA: TGCGCCAGCAGCAAGGACGGAGATAGCACAGATACGCAGTATTTT
CDR3: CASSKDGDSTDTQYF

size: many
J: TRBJ1-1
V: TRBV28
length: 15
D: TRBD1
DNA: TGTGCCAGCAGAACGACCAGGGGGCGGAACACTGAAGCTTTCTTT
CDR3: CASRTTRGRNTEAFF

size: many
J: TRBJ2-7
V: TRBV28
length: 18
D: TRBD2
DNA: TGTGCCAGCAGTTCCGGACTAGCGGGAGAGGTGGGCTCCTACGAGCAGTACTTC
CDR3: CASSSGLAGEVGSYEQYF

size: many
J: TRBJ2-7
V: TRBV27
length: 15
D: TRBD1
DNA: TGTGCCAGCAGTTTAACGGGACAGGGGATCTACGAGCAGTACTTC
CDR3: CASSLTGQGIYEQYF

size: many
J: TRBJ2-5
V: TRBV6-6
length: 16
D: -
DNA: TGTGCCAGCAGTTACGCCTGGGACTTCGCCCAAGAGACCCAGTACTTC
CDR3: CASSYAWDFAQETQYF

size: -
J: TRBJ2-2
V: TRBV28
length: 12
D: -
DNA: TGTGCCAGCATCCGCGGCACCGGGGAGCTGTTTTTT
CDR3: CASIRGTGELFF

size: -
J: TRBJ1-2
V: TRBV6-1
length: 14
D: -
DNA: TGTGCCAGCATCAAGGGCAGTAACGGACATGGCTACACCTTC
CDR3: CASIKGSNGHGYTF

size: -
J: TRBJ1-5
V: TRBV19
length: 14
D: TRBD1
DNA: TGTGCCAGTGCACAGGGGGCAGGCAATCAGCCCCAGCATTTT
CDR3: CASAQGAGNQPQHF

size: -
J: TRBJ2-1
V: TRBV29-1
length: 13
D: -
DNA: TGCAGCGTACCAGGGGGGAGCTACAATGAGCAGTTCTTC
CDR3: CSVPGGSYNEQFF

size: many
J: TRBJ1-5
V: TRBV6-2/TRBV6-3
length: 14
D: -
DNA: TGTGCCAGCAGACATGGGGGAGTCGGCCAGCCCCAGCATTTT
CDR3: CASRHGGVGQPQHF

size: many
J: TRBJ2-1
V: TRBV7-9
length: 17
D: -
DNA: TGTGCCAGCAGCCCCCATTGGGGGAAGAGGAACGAACATGAGCAGTTCTTC
CDR3: CASSPHWGKRNEHEQFF

size: few
J: TRBJ2-2
V: TRBV2
length: 14
D: -
DNA: TGTGCCAGCACCCCCCCAGGGCCCCCCGGGGAGCTGTTTTTT
CDR3: CASTPPGPPGELFF

size: many
J: TRBJ2-7
V: TRBV11-1
length: 15
D: TRBD2
DNA: TGTGCCAGCAGCCGAGGGACTAGCGGGAGTTACGAGCAGTACTTC
CDR3: CASSRGTSGSYEQYF

size: many
J: TRBJ1-5
V: TRBV27
length: 20
D: TRBD1
DNA: TGTGCCAGCAGTTTAACTTTCGAGACAGGGGGCATTGTTCGCAATCAGCCCCAGCATTTT
CDR3: CASSLTFETGGIVRNQPQHF